This T cell receptor beta chain was identified in a study of T-cell memory formation after mild COVID-19. General observations from the study: While clones contracting from day 15 to 85 were balanced between CD4 and CD8, later expanders leaned CD4+. The appearance of some responding clones in pre-infection memory suggested that cross-reactive memory joined.

The authors produced TCR alpha and TCR beta cDNA libraries with sample barcodes and UMIs by 5'RACE using constant-segment primers. From the 5' RACE reads, TCRdb called clonotypes with MiXCR, one entry per CDR3 protein. The sample has fewer than 650,000 distinct CDR3 sequences, about a fifth seen once. With respect to this clonotype: What it recognizes is unknown.

Losses at the gene ends were 5 bases for V and 7 bases for J; bases not matched to a gene: 6. The length of the CDR3 is 15 residues. This TCR came from an adult woman who had mild COVID-19 (a few samples of this study predate the infection). Cell type and time point are not known. The chain links TRBV12-3 or TRBV12-4 to TRBJ1-6; TRBD1 matches at 9 bases. Material for sequencing was PBMCs or a T cell subset sorted from them (not recorded which). DNA of the CDR3: TGTGCCAGCAGTAGACGACAGGGGGAAAATTCACCCCTCCACTTT. Translating it yields CASSRRQGENSPLHF.